The 6 T cell receptor beta chains reported below all come from one sample, sequenced in a study of CD8 T cells in ankylosing spondylitis. TCRdb itself ran the 5' RACE reads through MiXCR, one entry per CDR3 protein. The sample contains about 130,000 distinct CDR3 sequences, roughly 11% of which appear only once. Sequencing input: blood, either unsorted or a sorted T cell fraction (not recorded which). These receptors all come from a female donor with ankylosing spondylitis or in good health (not recorded which).

This clonotype was observed at least ten times. This rearrangement joins TRBV28 to TRBJ1-5; 10 bases are a match to TRBD1. The CDR3 totals 17 residues. The germline CDR1 and CDR2 sequences are MDHEN and SYDVKM. The V and J ends lost 6 bases and 5 bases, in that order; junction bases with no gene match: 13. The chain's CDR3 is CASRSGTGVTQDQPQHF. The CDR3 DNA follows: TGTGCCAGCAGGTCCGGGACAGGGGTTACCCAAGATCAGCCCCAGCATTTT.

This clonotype appeared a few times. V and J are TRBV7-2 and TRBJ1-3; D possibly corresponds to TRBD1 (6 bases). V was pared by 5 bases and J by 0 bases, with 14 bases between. Germline CDR1 is SGHTA and CDR2 is FQGNSA. CDR3 size: 16 residues. The CDR3 reads CASSLGGRFSGNTIYF. The CDR3 nucleotides read TGTGCCAGCAGCCTCGGGGGGCGATTCTCTGGAAACACCATATATTTT.

This clonotype appeared a few times. J is TRBJ2-7 and V is TRBV5-1; D perhaps matches TRBD1 (6 bases). Germline CDR1 SGHRS, CDR2 YFSETQ. V lost 0 bases and J lost 5, with 15 bases in between. The CDR3 runs 15 residues. CDR3 sequence reads: CASSLALTGNNEQYF. The CDR3 DNA sequence: TGCGCCAGCAGCTTGGCCCTTACAGGGAACAACGAGCAGTACTTC. Full variable domain (rest looked up from reference TRBV5-1 and TRBJ2-7): KAGVTQTPRYLIKTRGQQVTLSCSPISGHRSVSWYQQTPGQGLQFLFEYFSETQRNKGNFPGRFSGRQFSNSRSEMNVSTLELGDSALYLCASSLALTGNNEQYFGPGTRLTVT.

This clonotype was observed at least ten times. V gene TRBV7-2 combines with J gene TRBJ1-2; unclear D gene. The CDR3 contains 16 residues. The V end lost 7 bases, the J end lost 5 bases, and 23 bases lay between the germline ends. Germline CDR1 and CDR2: SGHTA and FQGNSA. The CDR3 reads CASNPNAQPSIYGYTF. The CDR3 DNA reads as TGTGCCAGCAACCCCAACGCACAGCCCAGCATATATGGCTACACCTTC. Drawing the rest from reference TRBV7-2 and TRBJ1-2, the complete variable domain is GAGVSQSPSNKVTEKGKDVELRCDPISGHTALYWYRQSLGQGLEFLIYFQGNSAPDKSGLPSDRFSAERTGGSVSTLTIQRTQQEDSAVYLCASNPNAQPSIYGYTFGSGTRLTVV.

There are many counts of this clonotype. V is TRBV2 and J is TRBJ2-7; the D gene could be TRBD1 or TRBD2 (5 bases each). The CDR3 covers 13 residues. V lost 7 bases and J 0 bases, leaving 10 bases between the germline ends. Germline assignment: CDR1 SNHLY and CDR2 FYNNEI. The CDR3 sequence: CASKVGDSYEQYF. The CDR3, as DNA: TGTGCCAGCAAAGTGGGGGACTCCTACGAGCAGTACTTC.

This clonotype was detected many times. This chain joins TRBV27 and TRBJ2-7, with a possible D match to TRBD2 (7 bases). Germline CDR1 is MNHEY and CDR2 is SMNVEV (reference sequence). The ends were cut back, 11 bases at V and 6 bases at J, with 14 bases in the middle. This CDR3 has 11 amino acids. The CDR3 coding sequence is TGTGCCCCTATCGGGGGGCCCGAGCAGTACTTC. Translation gives CAPIGGPEQYF.